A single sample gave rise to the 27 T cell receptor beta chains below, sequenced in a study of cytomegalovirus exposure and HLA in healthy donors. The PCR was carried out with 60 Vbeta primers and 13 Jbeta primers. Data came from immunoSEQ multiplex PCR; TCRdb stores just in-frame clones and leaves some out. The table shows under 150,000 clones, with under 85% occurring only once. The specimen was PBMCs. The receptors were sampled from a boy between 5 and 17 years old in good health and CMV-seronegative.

CDR3 amino acids: CASSEIGGVGELFF. CDR3 bases: TGTGCCAGCAGTGAAATAGGCGGGGTCGGGGAGCTGTTTTTT. The genes are TRBV25-1 and TRBJ2-2, with D perhaps matching TRBD2 (6 bases). This CDR3 spans 14 amino acids. CDR1 and CDR2 from the germline V gene are MGHDK and SYGVNS. Trimming removed 2 bases from V and 7 bases from J, with 11 bases in between.

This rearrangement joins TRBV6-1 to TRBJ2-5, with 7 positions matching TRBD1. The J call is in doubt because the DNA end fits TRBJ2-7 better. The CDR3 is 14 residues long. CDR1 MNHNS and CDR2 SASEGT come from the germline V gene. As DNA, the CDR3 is TGTGCCAGCAGTGAAAGGGGGCGCAGTGGCGAGCAGTACTTC. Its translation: CASSERGRSGEQYF.

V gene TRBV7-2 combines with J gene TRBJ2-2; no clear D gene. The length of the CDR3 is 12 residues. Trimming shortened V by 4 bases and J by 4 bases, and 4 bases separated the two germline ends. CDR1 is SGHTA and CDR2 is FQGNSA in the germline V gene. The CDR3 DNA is TGTGCCAGCAGCTCAGGCACCGGGGAGCTGTTTTTT. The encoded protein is CASSSGTGELFF. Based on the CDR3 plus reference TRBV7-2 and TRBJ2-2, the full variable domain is GAGVSQSPSNKVTEKGKDVELRCDPISGHTALYWYRQSLGQGLEFLIYFQGNSAPDKSGLPSDRFSAERTGGSVSTLTIQRTQQEDSAVYLCASSSGTGELFFGEGSRLTVL.

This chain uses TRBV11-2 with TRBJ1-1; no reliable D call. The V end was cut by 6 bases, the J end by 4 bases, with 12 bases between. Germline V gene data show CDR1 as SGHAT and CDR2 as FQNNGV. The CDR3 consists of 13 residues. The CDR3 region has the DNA TGTGCCAGCAGTCTCGACTTGAGCACTGAAGCTTTCTTT. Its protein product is CASSLDLSTEAFF.

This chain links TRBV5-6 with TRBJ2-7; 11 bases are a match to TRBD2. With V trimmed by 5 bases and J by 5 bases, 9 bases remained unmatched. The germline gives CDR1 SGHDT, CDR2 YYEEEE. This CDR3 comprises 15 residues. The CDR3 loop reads CASRGRLAGLDEQYF. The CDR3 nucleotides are TGTGCCAGCAGGGGTCGACTAGCGGGATTAGACGAGCAGTACTTC.

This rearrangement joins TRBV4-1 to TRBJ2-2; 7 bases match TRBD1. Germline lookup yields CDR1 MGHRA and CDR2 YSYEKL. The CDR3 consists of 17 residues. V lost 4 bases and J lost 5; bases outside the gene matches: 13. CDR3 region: CASSPEPTTGLTGELFF. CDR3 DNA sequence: TGCGCCAGCAGCCCGGAACCGACGACAGGGTTGACCGGGGAGCTGTTTTTT.

The DNA for the CDR3 is TGTGCCAGCAGGGACAGGGGGCTTGGGGATCAGCCCCAGCATTTT. Translating gives CASRDRGLGDQPQHF. The chain links TRBV7-8 to TRBJ1-5, with 11 bases fitting TRBD1. Per the germline V gene, CDR1 is SGHVS and CDR2 is FQNEAQ. The CDR3 consists of 15 residues. J gave up 5 bases and V 6 bases, and 6 bases lay outside the gene matches.

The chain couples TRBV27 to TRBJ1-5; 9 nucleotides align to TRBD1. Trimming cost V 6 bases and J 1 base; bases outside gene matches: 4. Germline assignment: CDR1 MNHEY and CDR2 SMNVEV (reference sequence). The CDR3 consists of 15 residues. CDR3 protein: CASSDRGRSNQPQHF. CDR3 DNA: TGTGCCAGCAGCGACAGGGGGAGGAGCAATCAGCCCCAGCATTTT.

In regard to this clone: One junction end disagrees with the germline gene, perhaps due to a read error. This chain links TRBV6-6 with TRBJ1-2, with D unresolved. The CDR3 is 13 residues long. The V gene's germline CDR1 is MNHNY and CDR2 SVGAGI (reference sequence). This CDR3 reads CASSYGAPYGYPF. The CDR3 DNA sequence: TGTGCCAGCAGTTACGGAGCTCCTTATGGCTACCCCTTC.

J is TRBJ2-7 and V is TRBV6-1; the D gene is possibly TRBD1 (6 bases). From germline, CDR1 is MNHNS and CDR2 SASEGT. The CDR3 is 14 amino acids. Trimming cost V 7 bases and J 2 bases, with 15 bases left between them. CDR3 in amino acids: CASNTLRGPYEQYF. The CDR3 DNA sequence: TGTGCCAGCAATACCCTCAGGGGCCCCTACGAGCAGTACTTC.

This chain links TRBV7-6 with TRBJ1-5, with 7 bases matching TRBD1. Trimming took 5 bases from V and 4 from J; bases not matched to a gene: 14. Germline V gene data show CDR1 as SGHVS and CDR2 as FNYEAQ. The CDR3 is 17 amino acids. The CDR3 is CASSPAPPGDRNQPQHF. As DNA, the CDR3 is TGTGCCAGCAGCCCGGCCCCCCCTGGGGACAGAAATCAGCCCCAGCATTTT.

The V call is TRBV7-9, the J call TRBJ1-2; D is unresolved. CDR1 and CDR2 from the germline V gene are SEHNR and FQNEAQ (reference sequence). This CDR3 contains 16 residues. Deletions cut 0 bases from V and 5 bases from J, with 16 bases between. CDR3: CASSLAEKRGVYGYTF. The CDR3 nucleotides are TGTGCCAGCAGCTTAGCGGAAAAGCGTGGTGTTTATGGCTACACCTTC. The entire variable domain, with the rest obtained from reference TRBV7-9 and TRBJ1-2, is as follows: DTGVSQNPRHKITKRGQNVTFRCDPISEHNRLYWYRQTLGQGPEFLTYFQNEAQLEKSRLLSDRFSAERPKGSFSTLEIQRTEQGDSAMYLCASSLAEKRGVYGYTFGSGTRLTVV.

The CDR3 bases are TGTGCCAGCACCGCCGGGACACTAAGCACAGATACGCAGTATTTT. Residues: CASTAGTLSTDTQYF. The chain uses TRBV25-1 and TRBJ2-3, with a possible D match to TRBD1 (6 bases). This CDR3 has 15 residues. V was clipped by 7 bases and J by 0 bases, with 14 bases between them. Germline CDR1 reads MGHDK; CDR2 reads SYGVNS.

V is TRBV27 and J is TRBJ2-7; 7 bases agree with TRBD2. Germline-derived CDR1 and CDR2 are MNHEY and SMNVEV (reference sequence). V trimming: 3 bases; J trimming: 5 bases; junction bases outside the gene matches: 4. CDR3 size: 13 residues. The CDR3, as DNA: TGTGCCAGCAGTTTTACTAGCGACCACGAGCAGTACTTC. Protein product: CASSFTSDHEQYF.

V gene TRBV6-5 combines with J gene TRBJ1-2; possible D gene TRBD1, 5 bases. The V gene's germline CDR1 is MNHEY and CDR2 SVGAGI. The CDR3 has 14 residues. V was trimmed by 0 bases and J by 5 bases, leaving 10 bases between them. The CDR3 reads CASSYSGGRYGYTF. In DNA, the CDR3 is TGTGCCAGCAGTTACTCGGGGGGACGATATGGCTACACCTTC.

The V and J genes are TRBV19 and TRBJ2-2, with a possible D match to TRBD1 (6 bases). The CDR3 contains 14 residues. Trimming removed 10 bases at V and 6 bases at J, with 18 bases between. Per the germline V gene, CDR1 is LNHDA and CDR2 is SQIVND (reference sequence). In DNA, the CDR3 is TGTGCCACAAACCCCCAGGGGAAGGCCGGGGAGCTGTTTTTT. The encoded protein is CATNPQGKAGELFF.

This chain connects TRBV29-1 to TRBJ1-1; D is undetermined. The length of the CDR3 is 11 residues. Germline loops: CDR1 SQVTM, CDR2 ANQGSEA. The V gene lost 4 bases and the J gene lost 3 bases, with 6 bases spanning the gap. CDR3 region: CSVVRDTEAFF. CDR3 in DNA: TGCAGCGTTGTACGAGACACTGAAGCTTTCTTT.

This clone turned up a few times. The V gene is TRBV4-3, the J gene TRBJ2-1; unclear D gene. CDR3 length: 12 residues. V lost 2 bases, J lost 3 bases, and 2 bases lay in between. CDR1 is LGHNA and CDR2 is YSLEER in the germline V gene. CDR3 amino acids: CASSQRYNEQFF. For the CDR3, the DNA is TGCGCCAGCAGCCAACGCTACAATGAGCAGTTCTTC.

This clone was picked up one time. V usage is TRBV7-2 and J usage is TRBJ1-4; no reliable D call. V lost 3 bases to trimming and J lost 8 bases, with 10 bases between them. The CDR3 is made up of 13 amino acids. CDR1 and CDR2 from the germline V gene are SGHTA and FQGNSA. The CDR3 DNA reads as TGTGCCAGCAGCTTGAGGGTCCGGGAAAAACTGTTTTTT. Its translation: CASSLRVREKLFF.

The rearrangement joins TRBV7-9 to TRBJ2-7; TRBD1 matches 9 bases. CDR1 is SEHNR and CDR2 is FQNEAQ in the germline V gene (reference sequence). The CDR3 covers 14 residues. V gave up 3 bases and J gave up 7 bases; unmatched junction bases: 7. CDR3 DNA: TGTGCCAGCAGCTTCCGGACAGGGGCTGATGAGCAGTACTTC. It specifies CASSFRTGADEQYF.

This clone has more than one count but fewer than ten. This chain's CDR3 is CASSYRDRETNEKLFF. The CDR3, as DNA: TGTGCCAGCAGTTACCGGGACAGAGAAACTAATGAAAAACTGTTTTTT. V usage is TRBV6-6 and J usage is TRBJ1-4, with 7 bases that match TRBD1. Germline CDR1 reads MNHNY; CDR2 reads SVGAGI (reference sequence). The CDR3 sequence is 16 residues long. V was pared by 2 bases and J by 1 base, with 4 bases of the junction left unmatched.

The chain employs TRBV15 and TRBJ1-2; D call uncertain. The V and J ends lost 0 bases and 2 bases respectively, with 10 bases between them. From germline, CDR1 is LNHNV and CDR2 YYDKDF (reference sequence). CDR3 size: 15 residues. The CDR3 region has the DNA TGTGCCACCAGCAGAGACAACCTAATCAACTATGGCTACACCTTC. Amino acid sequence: CATSRDNLINYGYTF.

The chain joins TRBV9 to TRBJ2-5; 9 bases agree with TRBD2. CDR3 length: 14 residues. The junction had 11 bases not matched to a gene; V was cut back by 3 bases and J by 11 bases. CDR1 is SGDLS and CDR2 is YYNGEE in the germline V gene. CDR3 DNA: TGTGCCAGCAGCGGGGCGGGAGGGGCCGGAGAGCAGTACTTC. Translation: CASSGAGGAGEQYF.

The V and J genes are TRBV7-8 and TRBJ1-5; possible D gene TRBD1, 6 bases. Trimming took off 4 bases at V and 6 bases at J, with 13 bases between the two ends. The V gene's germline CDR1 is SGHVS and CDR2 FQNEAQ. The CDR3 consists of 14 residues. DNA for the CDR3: TGTGCCAGCAGCTCAAGTGGGGGGGCTCAGCCCCAGCATTTT. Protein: CASSSSGGAQPQHF. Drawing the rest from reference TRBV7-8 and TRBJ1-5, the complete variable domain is GAGVSQSPRYKVAKRGQDVALRCDPISGHVSLFWYQQALGQGPEFLTYFQNEAQLDKSGLPSDRFFAERPEGSVSTLKIQRTQQEDSAVYLCASSSSGGAQPQHFGDGTRLSIL.

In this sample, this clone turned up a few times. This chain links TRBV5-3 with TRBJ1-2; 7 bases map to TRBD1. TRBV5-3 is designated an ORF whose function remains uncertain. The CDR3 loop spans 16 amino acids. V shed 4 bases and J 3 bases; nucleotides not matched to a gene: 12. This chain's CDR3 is CARSPLPAGGYYGYTF. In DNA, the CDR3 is TGTGCCAGAAGCCCCCTCCCGGCAGGGGGGTACTATGGCTACACCTTC.

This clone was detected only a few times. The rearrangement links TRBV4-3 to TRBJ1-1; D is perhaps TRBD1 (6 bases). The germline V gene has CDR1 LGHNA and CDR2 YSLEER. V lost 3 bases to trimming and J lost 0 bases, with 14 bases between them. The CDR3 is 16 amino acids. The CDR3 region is CASSQGVQGVNTEAFF. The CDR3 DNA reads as TGCGCCAGCAGCCAGGGAGTACAGGGTGTGAACACTGAAGCTTTCTTT.

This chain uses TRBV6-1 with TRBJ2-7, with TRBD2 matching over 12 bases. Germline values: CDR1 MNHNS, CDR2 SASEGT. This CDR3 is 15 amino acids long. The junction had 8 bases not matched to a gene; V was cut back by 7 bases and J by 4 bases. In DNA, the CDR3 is TGTGCCAGCAAAAGACTAGCGGGGGACCCATACGAGCAGTACTTC. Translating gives CASKRLAGDPYEQYF.